The T cell receptor beta chain under discussion was sequenced for a study of cytomegalovirus exposure and HLA in healthy donors. Overall study: Around 180 million T cells yielded more than 95 million unique TCR beta sequences, as an earlier analysis found.

The CDR3 is made up of 13 amino acids. The germline V gene encodes CDR1 KGHSH and CDR2 LQKENI. V shed 8 bases and J shed 3 bases, with 13 bases lying between them. The PCR contained 60 Vbeta and 13 Jbeta primers. Using immunoSEQ multiplex PCR, the repertoire was profiled, and TCRdb retains in-frame clones only, with some absent. Seen here are fewer than 150,000 clones, around 69% observed once, and the top ten hold 8.2%. The sequencing sample was made of PBMCs. The rearrangement links TRBV18 to TRBJ2-5; tentative D call: TRBD1 (6 bases). The sequence came from a woman aged 40 to 50 in good health and CMV-seropositive. The CDR3 DNA sequence: TGTGCCAGCCAACAGGGCAAGGAAGAGACCCAGTACTTC. Translated: CASQQGKEETQYF.